This T cell receptor beta chain was observed in a study of tumor-infiltrating lymphocytes in primary liver carcinoma. From approximately 550 ng of total RNA, TCR beta-specific cDNA was reverse-transcribed using a constant-region primer. Libraries covering TCR beta were generated through three nested multiplex PCR rounds (using a slightly modified ARM-PCR). TCRdb re-called the multiplex PCR reads through MiXCR, storing one row per CDR3 protein. Here the sample spans some 200,000 distinct CDR3 sequences, 65% being singletons. They got blood RNA out of unsorted whole blood and also pulled out germline DNA. General study points: Tumor specimens were characterized by a significantly higher top-250-clone fraction than blood (p = 0.039).

Comment on this clonotype: What it binds is unknown. Mismatch with germline at one junction end may stem from a read error.

This TCR derives from a woman between 55 and 75 years old with primary liver carcinoma and hepatitis B virus infection. Material: peripheral blood.

The CDR3 bases are TGCACCAGCAGCTTGGCCGGCGGGAGGGCCGGGGAGCAGTTCTTC. Residues: CTSSLAGGRAGEQFF. The rearrangement links TRBV5-1 to TRBJ2-1; the match to TRBD2 covers 9 bases. Germline V gives CDR1 SGHRS, CDR2 YFSETQ. CDR3 length: 15 residues.